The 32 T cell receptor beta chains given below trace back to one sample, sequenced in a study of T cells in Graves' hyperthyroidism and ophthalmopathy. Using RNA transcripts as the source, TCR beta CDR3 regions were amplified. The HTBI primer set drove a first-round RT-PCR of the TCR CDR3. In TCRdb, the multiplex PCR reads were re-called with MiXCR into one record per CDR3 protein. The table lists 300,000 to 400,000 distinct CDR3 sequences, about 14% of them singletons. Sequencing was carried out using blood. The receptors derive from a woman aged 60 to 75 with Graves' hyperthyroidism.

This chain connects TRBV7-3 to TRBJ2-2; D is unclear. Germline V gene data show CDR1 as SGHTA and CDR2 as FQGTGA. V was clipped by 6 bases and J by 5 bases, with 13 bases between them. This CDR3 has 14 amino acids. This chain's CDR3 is CASRPDGPTGELFF. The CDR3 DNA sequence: TGTGCCAGCAGACCGGACGGGCCTACCGGGGAGCTGTTTTTT.

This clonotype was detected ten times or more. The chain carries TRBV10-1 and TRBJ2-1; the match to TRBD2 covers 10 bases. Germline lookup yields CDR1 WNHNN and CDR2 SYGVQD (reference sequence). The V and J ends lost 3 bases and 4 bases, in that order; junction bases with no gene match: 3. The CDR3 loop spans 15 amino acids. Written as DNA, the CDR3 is TGCGCCAGCAGTGAAGGGACTAGCGCATACAATGAGCAGTTCTTC. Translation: CASSEGTSAYNEQFF.

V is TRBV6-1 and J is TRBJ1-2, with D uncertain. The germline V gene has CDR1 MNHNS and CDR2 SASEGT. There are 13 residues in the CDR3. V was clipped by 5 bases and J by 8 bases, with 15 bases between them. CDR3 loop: CASSSQRFQGYTF. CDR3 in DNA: TGTGCCAGCAGTTCCCAAAGGTTTCAGGGCTACACCTTC.

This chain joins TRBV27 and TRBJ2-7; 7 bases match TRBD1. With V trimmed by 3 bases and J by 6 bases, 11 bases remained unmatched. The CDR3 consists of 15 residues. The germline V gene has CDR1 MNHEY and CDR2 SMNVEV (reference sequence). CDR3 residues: CASSFGMETGSEQYF. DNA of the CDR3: TGTGCCAGCAGTTTTGGGATGGAGACAGGGAGCGAGCAGTACTTC.

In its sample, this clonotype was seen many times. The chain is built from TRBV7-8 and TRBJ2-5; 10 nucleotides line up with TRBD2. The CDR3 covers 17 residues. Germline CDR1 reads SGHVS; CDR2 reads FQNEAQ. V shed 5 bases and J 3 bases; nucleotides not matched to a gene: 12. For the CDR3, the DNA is TGTGCCAGCAGCCCGACCTGGCGAGCGGGAGGGAAAGAGACCCAGTACTTC. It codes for CASSPTWRAGGKETQYF.

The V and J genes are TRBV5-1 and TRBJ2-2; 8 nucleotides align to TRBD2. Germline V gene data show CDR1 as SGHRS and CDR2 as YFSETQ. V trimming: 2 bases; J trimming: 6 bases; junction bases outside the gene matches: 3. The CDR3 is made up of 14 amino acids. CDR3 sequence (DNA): TGCGCCAGCAGCTTTACTAGCGGTTCCGGGGAGCTGTTTTTT. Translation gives CASSFTSGSGELFF. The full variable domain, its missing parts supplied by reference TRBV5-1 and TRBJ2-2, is KAGVTQTPRYLIKTRGQQVTLSCSPISGHRSVSWYQQTPGQGLQFLFEYFSETQRNKGNFPGRFSGRQFSNSRSEMNVSTLELGDSALYLCASSFTSGSGELFFGEGSRLTVL.

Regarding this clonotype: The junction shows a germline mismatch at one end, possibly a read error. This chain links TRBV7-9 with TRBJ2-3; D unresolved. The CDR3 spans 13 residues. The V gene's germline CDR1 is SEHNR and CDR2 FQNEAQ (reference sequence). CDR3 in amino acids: CASSPKGPDAQYF. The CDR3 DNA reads TGTGCCAGCAGCCCCAAAGGACCAGATGCGCAGTATTTT.

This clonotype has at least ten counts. For the CDR3, the DNA is TGTGCTAGTGGTTTCCCGGGGCCACTAGCCTACGAGCAGTACTTC. Amino acid sequence: CASGFPGPLAYEQYF. The chain has TRBV12-5 and TRBJ2-7, with D tentatively TRBD1 or TRBD2 (5 bases each). CDR3 length equals 15 residues. V was shortened by 3 bases and J by 2 bases, with 14 bases between the two germline ends. The germline gives CDR1 LGHNT, CDR2 FRNRAP.

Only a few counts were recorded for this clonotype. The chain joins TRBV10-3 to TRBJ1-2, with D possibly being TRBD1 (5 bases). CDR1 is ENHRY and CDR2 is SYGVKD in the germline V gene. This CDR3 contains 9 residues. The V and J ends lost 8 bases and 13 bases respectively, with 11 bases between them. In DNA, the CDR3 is TGTGCCATCGGGGGTTGGGTCACCTTC. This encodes CAIGGWVTF.

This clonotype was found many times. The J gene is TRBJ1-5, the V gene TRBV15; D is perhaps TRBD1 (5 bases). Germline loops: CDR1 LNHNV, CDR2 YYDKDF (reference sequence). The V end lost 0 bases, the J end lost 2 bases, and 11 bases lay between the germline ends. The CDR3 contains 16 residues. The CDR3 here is CATSRDLAGRNQPQHF. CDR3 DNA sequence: TGTGCCACCAGCAGAGATCTGGCAGGGCGCAATCAGCCCCAGCATTTT.

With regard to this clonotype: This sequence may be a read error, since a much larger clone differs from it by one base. The CDR3 DNA is TGTGCCAGCAGCCTAGGACGGAACAGTCAGCCCCAGCATTTT. It specifies CASSLGRNSQPQHF. The chain has TRBV3-1 and TRBJ1-5; D is unclear. CDR1 is LGHDT, CDR2 YNNKEL, per germline (reference sequence). The V gene lost 4 bases and the J gene lost 6 bases, with 13 bases spanning the gap. The CDR3 consists of 14 residues. Complete variable domain (other parts from reference TRBV3-1 and TRBJ1-5): DTAVSQTPKYLVTQMGNDKSIKCEQNLGHDTMYWYKQDSKKFLKIMFSYNNKELIINETVPNRFSPKSPDKAHLNLHINSLELGDSAVYFCASSLGRNSQPQHFGDGTRLSIL.

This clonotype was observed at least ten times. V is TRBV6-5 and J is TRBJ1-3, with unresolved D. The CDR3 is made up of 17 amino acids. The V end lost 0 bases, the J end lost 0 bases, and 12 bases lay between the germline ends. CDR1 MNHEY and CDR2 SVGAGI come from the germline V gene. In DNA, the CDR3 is TGTGCCAGCAGTTACTCGTCCCCCCCTCGCTCTGGAAACACCATATATTTT. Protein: CASSYSSPPRSGNTIYF.

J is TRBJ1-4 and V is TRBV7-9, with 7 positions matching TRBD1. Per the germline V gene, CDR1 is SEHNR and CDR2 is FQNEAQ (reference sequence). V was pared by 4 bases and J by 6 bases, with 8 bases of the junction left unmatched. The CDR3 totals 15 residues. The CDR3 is CASSSSIGTDEKLFF. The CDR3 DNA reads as TGTGCCAGCAGCTCGTCAATCGGGACAGATGAAAAACTGTTTTTT.

DNA of the CDR3: TGCAGTGCTAGAGTCCCCAGCGGGAGGGGTGAGCAGTACTTC. Its translation is CSARVPSGRGEQYF. This rearrangement joins TRBV20-1 to TRBJ2-7; 10 bases are a match to TRBD2. CDR1 is DFQATT and CDR2 is SNEGSKA in the germline V gene (reference sequence). V trimming: 1 base; J trimming: 7 bases; junction bases outside the gene matches: 7. The CDR3 totals 14 residues.

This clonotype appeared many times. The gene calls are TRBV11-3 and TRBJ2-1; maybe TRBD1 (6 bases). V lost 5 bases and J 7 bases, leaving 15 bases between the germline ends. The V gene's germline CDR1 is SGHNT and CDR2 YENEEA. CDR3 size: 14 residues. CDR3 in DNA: TGTGCCAGCAGCAAAGGGGGTGGAGTGAATGAGCAGTTCTTC. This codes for CASSKGGGVNEQFF.

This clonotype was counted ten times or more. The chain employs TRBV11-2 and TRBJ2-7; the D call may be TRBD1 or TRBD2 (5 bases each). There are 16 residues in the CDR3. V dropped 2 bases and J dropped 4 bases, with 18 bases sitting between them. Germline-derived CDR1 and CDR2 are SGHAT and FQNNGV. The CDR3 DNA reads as TGTGCCAGCAGCTTATCTAGTTGGGACGAAGAGTACGAGCAGTACTTC. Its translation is CASSLSSWDEEYEQYF.

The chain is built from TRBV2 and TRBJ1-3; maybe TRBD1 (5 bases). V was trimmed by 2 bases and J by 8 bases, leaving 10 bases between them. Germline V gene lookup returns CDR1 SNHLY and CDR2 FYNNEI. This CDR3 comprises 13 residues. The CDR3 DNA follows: TGTGCCAGCAGTGAATATGGGGCAGACACCATATATTTT. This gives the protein CASSEYGADTIYF.

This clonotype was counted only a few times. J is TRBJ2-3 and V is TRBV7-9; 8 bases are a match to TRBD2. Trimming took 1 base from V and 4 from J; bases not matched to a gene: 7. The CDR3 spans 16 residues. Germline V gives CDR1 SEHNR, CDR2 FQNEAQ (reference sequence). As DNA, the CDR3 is TGTGCCAGCAGCTTAGAAATCGGGAGGGAGGCAGATACGCAGTATTTT. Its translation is CASSLEIGREADTQYF.

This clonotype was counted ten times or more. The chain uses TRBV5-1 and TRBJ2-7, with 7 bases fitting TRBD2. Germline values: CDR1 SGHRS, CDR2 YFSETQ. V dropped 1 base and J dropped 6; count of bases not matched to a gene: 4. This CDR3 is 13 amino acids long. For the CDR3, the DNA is TGCGCCAGCAGCTTGACTAGCGTATGCGAGCAGTACTTC. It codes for CASSLTSVCEQYF.

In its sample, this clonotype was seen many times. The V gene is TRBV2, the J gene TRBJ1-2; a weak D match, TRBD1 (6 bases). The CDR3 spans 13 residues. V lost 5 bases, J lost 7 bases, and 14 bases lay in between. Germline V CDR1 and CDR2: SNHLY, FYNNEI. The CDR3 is CASSTQGRVGYTF. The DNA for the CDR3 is TGTGCCAGCAGTACCCAGGGGAGGGTTGGCTACACCTTC.

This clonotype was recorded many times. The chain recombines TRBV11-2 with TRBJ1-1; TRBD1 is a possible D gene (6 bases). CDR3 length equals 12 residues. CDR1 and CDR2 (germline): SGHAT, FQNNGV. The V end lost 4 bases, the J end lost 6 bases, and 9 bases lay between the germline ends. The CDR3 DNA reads TGTGCCAGCAGCTCACAGGGCCCTGAAGCTTTCTTT. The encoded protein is CASSSQGPEAFF. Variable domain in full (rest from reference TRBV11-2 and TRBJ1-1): EAGVAQSPRYKIIEKRQSVAFWCNPISGHATLYWYQQILGQGPKLLIQFQNNGVVDDSQLPKDRFSAERLKGVDSTLKIQPAKLEDSAVYLCASSSQGPEAFFGQGTRLTVV.

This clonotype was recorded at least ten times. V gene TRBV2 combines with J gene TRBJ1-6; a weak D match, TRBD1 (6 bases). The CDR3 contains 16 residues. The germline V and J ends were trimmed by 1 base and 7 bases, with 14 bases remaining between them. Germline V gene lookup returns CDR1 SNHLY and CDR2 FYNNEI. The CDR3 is CASSEGQEGWNSPLHF. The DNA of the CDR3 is TGTGCCAGCAGTGAAGGACAGGAGGGTTGGAATTCACCCCTCCACTTT.

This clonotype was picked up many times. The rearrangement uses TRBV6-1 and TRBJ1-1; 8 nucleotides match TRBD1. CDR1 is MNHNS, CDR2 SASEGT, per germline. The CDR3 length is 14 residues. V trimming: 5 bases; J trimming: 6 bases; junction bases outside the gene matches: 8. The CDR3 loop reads CASSRDRGVSEAFF. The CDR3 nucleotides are TGTGCCAGCAGTCGCGACAGGGGAGTGTCTGAAGCTTTCTTT.

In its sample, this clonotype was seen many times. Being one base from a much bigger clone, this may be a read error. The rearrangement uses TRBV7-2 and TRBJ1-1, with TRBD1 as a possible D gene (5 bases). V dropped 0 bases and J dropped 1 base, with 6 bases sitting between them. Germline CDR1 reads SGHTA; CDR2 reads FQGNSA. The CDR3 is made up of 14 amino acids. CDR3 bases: TGTGCCAGCAGCTTAGCAGGGACGAACACTGAAGCTTTCTTT. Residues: CASSLAGTNTEAFF.

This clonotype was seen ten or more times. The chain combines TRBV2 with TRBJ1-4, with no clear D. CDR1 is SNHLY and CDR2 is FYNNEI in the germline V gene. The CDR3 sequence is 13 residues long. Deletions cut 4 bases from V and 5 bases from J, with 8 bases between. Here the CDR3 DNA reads TGTGCCAGCAGTGGGCTAGCGAATGAAAAACTGTTTTTT. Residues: CASSGLANEKLFF.

The CDR3 DNA follows: TGTGCCATCAGGAGGACTAGCGGGAGAGCAGATACGCAGTATTTT. It encodes CAIRRTSGRADTQYF. V and J are TRBV10-3 and TRBJ2-3; 13 positions agree with TRBD2. Trimming removed 6 bases from V and 4 bases from J; junction bases left unmatched: 4. Germline V CDR1 and CDR2: ENHRY, SYGVKD. This CDR3 has 15 residues.

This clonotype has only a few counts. CDR3 coding DNA: TGTGCCAGCAACTCTGGGGGGACTGAAGCTTTCTTT. It translates to CASNSGGTEAFF. J is TRBJ1-1 and V is TRBV27; D perhaps matches TRBD1 (5 bases). This CDR3 is 12 amino acids long. The ends were cut back, 7 bases at V and 5 bases at J, with 11 bases in the middle. The germline gives CDR1 MNHEY, CDR2 SMNVEV (reference sequence).

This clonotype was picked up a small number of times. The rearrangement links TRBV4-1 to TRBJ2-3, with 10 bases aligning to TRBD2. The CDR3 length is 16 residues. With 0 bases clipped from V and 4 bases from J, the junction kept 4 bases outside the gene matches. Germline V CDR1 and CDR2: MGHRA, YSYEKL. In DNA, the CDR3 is TGCGCCAGCAGCCAAGAGAGTCTAGCGGGAGCAGATACGCAGTATTTT. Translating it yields CASSQESLAGADTQYF.

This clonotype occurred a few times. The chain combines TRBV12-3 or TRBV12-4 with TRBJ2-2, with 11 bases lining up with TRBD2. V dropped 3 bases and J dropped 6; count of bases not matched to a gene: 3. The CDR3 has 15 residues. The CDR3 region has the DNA TGTGCCAGCAGTTTCACTAGCGGGAGAGCCGGGGAGCTGTTTTTT. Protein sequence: CASSFTSGRAGELFF.

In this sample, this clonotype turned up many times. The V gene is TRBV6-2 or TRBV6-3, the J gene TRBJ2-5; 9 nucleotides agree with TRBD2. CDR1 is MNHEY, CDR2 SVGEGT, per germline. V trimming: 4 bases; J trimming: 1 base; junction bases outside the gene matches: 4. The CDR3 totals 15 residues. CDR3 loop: CASSSLAGRQETQYF. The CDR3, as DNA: TGTGCCAGCAGTTCTCTAGCGGGACGCCAAGAGACCCAGTACTTC.

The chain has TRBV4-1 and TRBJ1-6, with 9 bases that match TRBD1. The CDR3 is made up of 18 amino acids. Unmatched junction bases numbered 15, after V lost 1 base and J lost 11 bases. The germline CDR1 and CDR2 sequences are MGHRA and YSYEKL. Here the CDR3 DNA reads TGCGCCAGCAGCCAAGGGATATTTACCGGGACAGGGAAAACACCCCTCCACTTT. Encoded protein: CASSQGIFTGTGKTPLHF.

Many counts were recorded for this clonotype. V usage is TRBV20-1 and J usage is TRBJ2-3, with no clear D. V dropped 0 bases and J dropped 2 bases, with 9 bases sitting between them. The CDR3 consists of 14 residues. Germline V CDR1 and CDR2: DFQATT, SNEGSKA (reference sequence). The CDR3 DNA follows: TGCAGTGCTAGAGATCGACGGGTCACAGATACGCAGTATTTT. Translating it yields CSARDRRVTDTQYF.